This T cell receptor (beta chain) was sequenced for a study of monozygotic twins with inflammatory bowel disease. Reanalyzing the 5' RACE reads, TCRdb keeps one entry per CDR3 protein, without DNA. The sample's table shows 170,000 or so distinct CDR3 sequences. This CDR3 region has 17 residues. The V gene's germline CDR1 is GTSNPN and CDR2 SVGIG (reference sequence). The sequenced material came from blood. The chain carries TRBV30 and TRBJ1-4. The TCR sequence derives from a human donor with ulcerative colitis or Crohn's disease, or a healthy co-twin of an affected twin (not recorded which). The CDR3 sequence is CAWSLPYTSGREEKLFF.